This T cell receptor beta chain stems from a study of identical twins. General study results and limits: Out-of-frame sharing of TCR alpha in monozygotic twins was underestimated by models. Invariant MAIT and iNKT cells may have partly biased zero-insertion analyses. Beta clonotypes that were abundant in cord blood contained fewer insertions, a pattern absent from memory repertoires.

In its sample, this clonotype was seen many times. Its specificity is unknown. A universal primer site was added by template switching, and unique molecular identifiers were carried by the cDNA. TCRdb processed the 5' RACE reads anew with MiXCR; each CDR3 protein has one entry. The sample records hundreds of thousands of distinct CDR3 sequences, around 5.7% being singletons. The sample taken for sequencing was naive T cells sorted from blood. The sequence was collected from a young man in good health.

The CDR3 sequence: CASSIRSGRDKYNEQFF. The CDR3 DNA follows: TGCGCCAGCAGCATCCGTAGCGGGAGAGACAAATACAATGAGCAGTTCTTC. V gene TRBV5-1 combines with J gene TRBJ2-1; TRBD2 aligns across 9 bases. The CDR3 sequence is 17 residues long. Germline CDR1 SGHRS, CDR2 YFSETQ. Trimming cost V 4 bases and J 4 bases; bases outside gene matches: 12. The full variable domain, its missing parts supplied by reference TRBV5-1 and TRBJ2-1, is KAGVTQTPRYLIKTRGQQVTLSCSPISGHRSVSWYQQTPGQGLQFLFEYFSETQRNKGNFPGRFSGRQFSNSRSEMNVSTLELGDSALYLCASSIRSGRDKYNEQFFGPGTRLTVL.